This passage covers 10 T cell receptor beta chains from one sample sequenced in a study of T cell responses to AZD1222 COVID-19 vaccine (dated by TCRdb to about 2021). The library relied on the immunoSEQ multiplex PCR assay. This is the immuneACCESS table as TCRdb keeps it, with only in-frame sequences that have V and J called. A part of the clones is gone; compared with another copy, unresolved V genes explain less than half, and the rest is unexplained. The table for this sample lists 200,000 to 250,000 clones; 90% to 95% of them were counted only once. Together, the top ten hold less than 1.2% of the sample. The sample's time point label is to be understood as: baseline before first vaccination. In light of the paper, this sample's treatment or condition label describes: meningococcal conjugate vaccine given as trial control. The source material was peripheral blood, sampled on day 0 of MenACWY control vaccination. The receptors here all came from an adult in good health.

This clone was found once. The chain carries TRBV7-9 and TRBJ1-2, with TRBD1 as a possible D gene (6 bases). V was pared by 6 bases and J by 4 bases, with 18 bases between. The CDR3 sequence is 15 residues long. Per germline, CDR1 SEHNR and CDR2 FQNEAQ (reference sequence). The CDR3 here is CASRPGTGTGYGYTF. CDR3 coding DNA: TGTGCCAGCAGACCAGGTACAGGGACCGGCTATGGCTACACCTTC.

This chain joins TRBV28 and TRBJ1-5, with 12 bases that match TRBD1. CDR1 is MDHEN and CDR2 is SYDVKM in the germline V gene. After removal of 3 bases from V and 7 bases from J, the junction contained 7 bases not matched to a gene. The CDR3 runs 16 residues. CDR3 sequence (DNA): TGTGCCAGCAGTTTCCAGGGACAGGGGGCAACGCAGCCCCAGCATTTT. Protein product: CASSFQGQGATQPQHF. Full variable domain (remainder filled in from reference TRBV28 and TRBJ1-5): DVKVTQSSRYLVKRTGEKVFLECVQDMDHENMFWYRQDPGLGLRLIYFSYDVKMKEKGDIPEGYSVSREKKERFSLILESASTNQTSMYLCASSFQGQGATQPQHFGDGTRLSIL.

J is TRBJ1-6 and V is TRBV5-6; D not resolved. CDR1 is SGHDT, CDR2 YYEEEE, per germline. With 1 base removed from V and 10 bases from J, the gap between germline ends came to 12 bases. This CDR3 region has 14 residues. The CDR3 region is CASSLYGQESPLHF. The CDR3 DNA is TGTGCCAGCAGCTTGTACGGGCAGGAGTCACCCCTCCACTTT.

The chain recombines TRBV19 with TRBJ1-1; D gene unclear. The length of the CDR3 is 15 residues. Germline V gene sequence: CDR1 LNHDA, CDR2 SQIVND (reference sequence). The V end was cut by 4 bases, the J end by 4 bases, with 16 bases between. For the CDR3, the DNA is TGTGCCAGTAGTACGTTACACCTAGCGAGCACTGAAGCTTTCTTT. Its translation: CASSTLHLASTEAFF.

The V and J genes are TRBV4-1 and TRBJ2-5; D is unresolved. Trimming stripped 0 bases from V and 2 bases from J, with 10 bases between. The CDR3 totals 15 residues. Germline assignment: CDR1 MGHRA and CDR2 YSYEKL. CDR3 sequence (DNA): TGCGCCAGCAGCCAAGAGACCAAGATACAAGAGACCCAGTACTTC. Protein sequence: CASSQETKIQETQYF.

The V and J genes are TRBV2 and TRBJ1-4; D is possibly TRBD1 (6 bases). The CDR3 covers 16 residues. CDR1 is SNHLY and CDR2 is FYNNEI in the germline V gene. Between the trimmed V and J ends, which lost 4 bases and 3 bases, there was a span of 15 bases. In DNA form, the CDR3 reads TGTGCCAGCAGTGTCAACGGGGGGGCGGCTAATGAAAAACTGTTTTTT. Translated: CASSVNGGAANEKLFF.

The chain combines TRBV18 with TRBJ2-5, with D perhaps given as TRBD1 or TRBD2 (5 bases each). In germline, CDR1 is KGHSH, CDR2 LQKENI. The CDR3 loop spans 14 amino acids. Between the trimmed V and J ends, which lost 1 base and 5 bases, there was a span of 11 bases. CDR3 protein: CASSPQRGTETQYF. The CDR3, as DNA: TGTGCCAGCTCACCACAGCGAGGGACGGAGACCCAGTACTTC.

The chain combines TRBV5-1 with TRBJ1-2; no reliable D call. The CDR3 is 14 amino acids. V was trimmed by 2 bases and J by 8 bases, leaving 16 bases between them. Germline CDR1 and CDR2: SGHRS and YFSETQ. CDR3 nucleotide sequence: TGCGCCAGCAGCTTAGAAACGGCGGCGGGCGGCTACACCTTC. Its protein is CASSLETAAGGYTF. Using reference TRBV5-1 and TRBJ1-2 for the parts outside the CDR3, the full variable domain is KAGVTQTPRYLIKTRGQQVTLSCSPISGHRSVSWYQQTPGQGLQFLFEYFSETQRNKGNFPGRFSGRQFSNSRSEMNVSTLELGDSALYLCASSLETAAGGYTFGSGTRLTVV.

V gene TRBV12-3 or TRBV12-4 combines with J gene TRBJ2-7; D is ambiguous. This CDR3 spans 13 amino acids. Trimming stripped 3 bases from V and 4 bases from J, with 10 bases between. For the CDR3, the DNA is TGTGCCAGCAGTTTCTTTGACATATACGAGCAGTACTTC. Translated: CASSFFDIYEQYF.

The J gene is TRBJ2-2, the V gene TRBV5-1, with 7 bases matching TRBD1. This CDR3 contains 16 residues. Germline CDR1 reads SGHRS; CDR2 reads YFSETQ. J was trimmed by 0 bases and V by 4 bases; bases with no gene match: 6. The CDR3, as DNA: TGCGCCAGCAGCCGGGTGGGGACAGCGAACACCGGGGAGCTGTTTTTT. As protein: CASSRVGTANTGELFF. Together with reference TRBV5-1 and TRBJ2-2, the CDR3 gives the full variable domain: KAGVTQTPRYLIKTRGQQVTLSCSPISGHRSVSWYQQTPGQGLQFLFEYFSETQRNKGNFPGRFSGRQFSNSRSEMNVSTLELGDSALYLCASSRVGTANTGELFFGEGSRLTVL.